Listed here are 32 T cell receptor beta chains from one sample, sequenced in a study of blood T cell repertoires in COVID-19. Profiled with immunoSEQ multiplex PCR; TCRdb holds only in-frame clones, not every one. The sample carries 110,000 to 150,000 clones, 80% to 90% recorded once. What was sequenced was peripheral blood. The receptor source for this set is a woman over 75 with acute or convalescent COVID-19.

V gene TRBV7-2 combines with J gene TRBJ1-2; 11 nucleotides line up with TRBD1. CDR1 SGHTA and CDR2 FQGNSA come from the germline V gene. Trimming cost V 6 bases and J 8 bases; bases outside gene matches: 8. CDR3 length: 14 amino acids. CDR3 DNA sequence: TGTGCCAGCAGTTCCGGGACAGGGGGATGGGGCTACACCTTC. It encodes CASSSGTGGWGYTF.

The chain uses TRBV29-1 and TRBJ1-1; D ambiguous. The germline gives CDR1 SQVTM, CDR2 ANQGSEA. CDR3 length: 12 amino acids. V shed 3 bases and J shed 0 bases, with 5 bases lying between them. CDR3 amino acids: CSVDRMNTEAFF. CDR3 coding DNA: TGCAGCGTTGACAGGATGAACACTGAAGCTTTCTTT.

The rearrangement uses TRBV15 and TRBJ1-4; TRBD1 aligns across 12 bases. CDR3 length equals 15 residues. The germline CDR1 and CDR2 sequences are LNHNV and YYDKDF (reference sequence). With V trimmed by 8 bases and J by 8 bases, 9 bases remained unmatched. CDR3 protein: CATGDRGHTREKLFF. In nucleotides, the CDR3 is TGTGCCACCGGGGACAGGGGGCATACTAGGGAAAAACTGTTTTTT.

The J gene is TRBJ1-1, the V gene TRBV18; tentative D call: TRBD1 (5 bases). Between the trimmed V and J ends, which lost 6 bases and 2 bases, there was a span of 13 bases. The CDR3 covers 14 residues. Germline CDR1 reads KGHSH; CDR2 reads LQKENI. The CDR3 DNA follows: TGTGCCAGCTCCTCGACAGTAGAAAACACTGAAGCTTTCTTT. Its translation: CASSSTVENTEAFF. Full variable domain (rest looked up from reference TRBV18 and TRBJ1-1): NAGVMQNPRHLVRRRGQEARLRCSPMKGHSHVYWYRQLPEEGLKFMVYLQKENIIDESGMPKERFSAEFPKEGPSILRIQQVVRGDSAAYFCASSSTVENTEAFFGQGTRLTVV.

The gene calls are TRBV6-1 and TRBJ1-6, with unresolved D. V lost 3 bases and J 4 bases, leaving 10 bases between the germline ends. CDR3 length: 15 residues. Germline-derived CDR1 and CDR2 are MNHNS and SASEGT. In DNA, the CDR3 is TGTGCCAGCAGTGATCGGGATACTTATAATTCACCCCTCCACTTT. Translation gives CASSDRDTYNSPLHF.

The V gene is TRBV14, the J gene TRBJ2-5; 8 bases align to TRBD2. Germline lookup yields CDR1 SGHDN and CDR2 FVKESK. V was clipped by 3 bases and J by 5 bases; unmatched bases: 8. The CDR3 length is 15 residues. The CDR3 DNA sequence: TGTGCCAGCAGCCAGAACCTGGCGGGAGGCGAGACCCAGTACTTC. Protein product: CASSQNLAGGETQYF. The variable domain in full, with the rest retrieved from reference TRBV14 and TRBJ2-5, is EAGVTQFPSHSVIEKGQTVTLRCDPISGHDNLYWYRRVMGKEIKFLLHFVKESKQDESGMPNNRFLAERTGGTYSTLKVQPAELEDSGVYFCASSQNLAGGETQYFGPGTRLLVL.

The chain links TRBV7-3 to TRBJ2-1; the D gene is possibly TRBD2 (7 bases). The CDR3 totals 15 residues. The germline gives CDR1 SGHTA, CDR2 FQGTGA. V dropped 5 bases and J dropped 10 bases, with 21 bases sitting between them. The CDR3 protein is CASSQVGGPSQEQFF. The CDR3 bases are TGTGCCAGCAGCCAAGTGGGGGGGCCGTCACAGGAGCAGTTCTTC.

This chain joins TRBV10-3 and TRBJ1-1; TRBD1 aligns across 9 bases. CDR1 is ENHRY, CDR2 SYGVKD, per germline. V was pared by 3 bases and J by 10 bases, with 3 bases of the junction left unmatched. This CDR3 region has 12 residues. The CDR3 DNA follows: TGTGCCATCAGTGAATTGGACAGGGGAGCTTTCTTT. Its translation is CAISELDRGAFF.

V gene TRBV7-6 combines with J gene TRBJ2-2; TRBD2 agrees at 10 bases. Germline assignment: CDR1 SGHVS and CDR2 FNYEAQ. The CDR3 totals 15 residues. V gave up 2 bases and J gave up 6 bases; unmatched junction bases: 3. CDR3 sequence reads: CASSLLSGGAGELFF. CDR3 nucleotide sequence: TGTGCCAGCAGCTTATTGAGCGGGGGGGCCGGGGAGCTGTTTTTT.

The chain carries TRBV7-9 and TRBJ2-3, with D possibly being TRBD2 (5 bases). This CDR3 has 17 amino acids. V lost 4 bases and J lost 0, with 17 bases in between. Germline V gene data show CDR1 as SEHNR and CDR2 as FQNEAQ (reference sequence). CDR3 sequence: CASSYTFGGSSTDTQYF. The CDR3 nucleotides read TGTGCCAGCAGCTACACGTTCGGCGGGTCTAGCACAGATACGCAGTATTTT.

The chain joins TRBV3-1 (or the pseudogene TRBV3-2) to TRBJ1-4; 9 bases are a match to TRBD1. The trim removed 6 bases at V and 7 bases at J, leaving 24 bases unmatched. Germline CDR1 is LGHDT and CDR2 is YNNKEL (reference sequence). The CDR3 extends over 20 amino acids. CDR3 nucleotide sequence: TGTGCCAGCAGGCAAACCCCGCGTTATTCCTCGGGACAGGGCCTTGAAAAACTGTTTTTT. Encoded protein: CASRQTPRYSSGQGLEKLFF.

DNA of the CDR3: TGTGCCAGCAGCTTTGGGGACAGTAACTATGGCTACACCTTC. This gives the protein CASSFGDSNYGYTF. The chain combines TRBV5-4 with TRBJ1-2; 7 bases fit TRBD1. The CDR3 has 14 residues. CDR1 and CDR2 (germline): SGHNT, YYREEE (reference sequence). With V trimmed by 2 bases and J by 1 base, 2 bases remained unmatched. The entire variable domain, with the rest obtained from reference TRBV5-4 and TRBJ1-2, is as follows: ETGVTQSPTHLIKTRGQQVTLRCSSQSGHNTVSWYQQALGQGPQFIFQYYREEENGRGNFPPRFSGLQFPNYSSELNVNALELDDSALYLCASSFGDSNYGYTFGSGTRLTVV.

The J gene is TRBJ1-2, the V gene TRBV5-4; 7 bases line up with TRBD1. The V gene end was trimmed by 3 bases and the J gene end by 8 bases; junction bases not matched to a gene: 13. There are 15 residues in the CDR3. Per the germline V gene, CDR1 is SGHNT and CDR2 is YYREEE (reference sequence). The CDR3 here is CASSSPGEGGLGYTF. CDR3 nucleotide sequence: TGTGCCAGCAGCTCCCCGGGCGAAGGGGGCCTGGGCTACACCTTC.

The count of this clone is one. The chain employs TRBV6-2 or TRBV6-3 and TRBJ1-6, with D perhaps TRBD1 (5 bases). This CDR3 contains 17 residues. CDR1 MNHEY and CDR2 SVGEGT come from the germline V gene. The V gene lost 0 bases and the J gene lost 5 bases, with 14 bases spanning the gap. Here the CDR3 DNA reads TGTGCCAGCAGTTACTCTCAGGGCTCGGGAGATAATTCACCCCTCCACTTT. Translating it yields CASSYSQGSGDNSPLHF.

The chain links TRBV21-1 to TRBJ1-4; TRBD1, the D gene given by the table, was not confirmed from the DNA. TRBV21-1 is listed as a pseudogene. The CDR3 extends over 16 amino acids. The CDR3 region is CASSKGGRDIVEKLFF. CDR3 DNA: TGTGCCAGCAGCAAAGGTGGCCGGGACATCGTCGAAAAACTGTTTTTT.

This clone was detected once. The chain carries TRBV7-2 and TRBJ1-1, with a weak D call TRBD1 (5 bases). The CDR3 is 16 amino acids. The germline gives CDR1 SGHTA, CDR2 FQGNSA. V was trimmed by 1 base and J by 5 bases, leaving 17 bases between them. The CDR3 sequence: CASSLDPPGLGTEAFF. CDR3 sequence (DNA): TGTGCCAGCAGCTTAGACCCCCCAGGGTTGGGGACTGAAGCTTTCTTT.

This sequence joins TRBV9 and TRBJ1-1; unclear D gene. V lost 3 bases, J lost 3 bases, and 12 bases lay in between. From germline, CDR1 is SGDLS and CDR2 YYNGEE. The CDR3 length is 14 residues. The CDR3 DNA is TGTGCCAGCAGCGCCTTTAGAGCGGACACTGAAGCTTTCTTT. This codes for CASSAFRADTEAFF.

The chain is built from TRBV6-6 and TRBJ1-2, with D maybe TRBD1 (6 bases). The V end was cut by 6 bases, the J end by 5 bases, with 10 bases between. Germline V gives CDR1 MNHNY, CDR2 SVGAGI (reference sequence). CDR3 length: 12 residues. CDR3 in DNA: TGTGCCAGCAGCGCAGGGGTTTATGGCTACACCTTC. It is translated as CASSAGVYGYTF.

The V and J genes are TRBV12-5 and TRBJ2-2, with TRBD1 matching 10 bases. Germline CDR1 and CDR2: LGHNT and FRNRAP. V lost 3 bases and J lost 5; bases outside the gene matches: 9. CDR3 length: 17 amino acids. The CDR3, as DNA: TGTGCTAGTGGTTTAGCCTCGACAGGGGGCGGGACCGGGGAGCTGTTTTTT. This translates into CASGLASTGGGTGELFF.

This chain joins TRBV5-4 and TRBJ2-5; maybe TRBD1 (5 bases). The germline V gene encodes CDR1 SGHNT and CDR2 YYREEE (reference sequence). Trimming removed 0 bases at V and 5 bases at J, with 14 bases between. The CDR3 sequence is 15 residues long. Here the CDR3 DNA reads TGTGCCAGCAGCTTGGCCCAGGGATGGTCGGAGACCCAGTACTTC. Its translation: CASSLAQGWSETQYF.

The chain employs TRBV18 and TRBJ1-6; D ambiguous. The CDR3 is 15 residues long. Germline assignment: CDR1 KGHSH and CDR2 LQKENI. With 2 bases removed from V and 3 bases from J, the gap between germline ends came to 8 bases. The CDR3 loop reads CASSPVEGYNSPLHF. The CDR3 DNA reads as TGTGCCAGCTCACCAGTGGAGGGCTATAATTCACCCCTCCACTTT.

About this clone: This same CDR3 is encoded by further DNA sequences in the sample. The J gene is TRBJ1-5, the V gene TRBV12-3 or TRBV12-4; D is perhaps TRBD1 (5 bases). Trimming removed 3 bases from V and 5 bases from J, with 8 bases in between. This CDR3 is 13 amino acids long. The CDR3 here is CASSFGGDQPQHF. The CDR3, as DNA: TGTGCCAGCAGTTTCGGGGGGGATCAGCCCCAGCATTTT.

The count of this clone is one. The chain employs TRBV7-2 and TRBJ2-2, with D possibly TRBD2 on 5 matching bases. There are 14 residues in the CDR3. CDR1 and CDR2 (germline): SGHTA, FQGNSA. V was pared by 1 base and J by 4 bases, with 7 bases between. CDR3 nucleotides: TGTGCCAGCAGCTTAGTGAGGGTCACCGGGGAGCTGTTTTTT. It specifies CASSLVRVTGELFF.

V gene TRBV5-1 combines with J gene TRBJ2-5; D call uncertain. The CDR3 spans 14 residues. Germline CDR1 reads SGHRS; CDR2 reads YFSETQ. Between the trimmed V and J ends, which lost 0 bases and 1 base, there was a span of 7 bases. CDR3 bases: TGCGCCAGCAGCTTGGGTCCCAGCCAAGAGACCCAGTACTTC. As protein: CASSLGPSQETQYF.

The chain joins TRBV30 to TRBJ1-4, with 7 bases lining up with TRBD1. CDR1 and CDR2 from the germline V gene are GTSNPN and SVGIG (reference sequence). The CDR3 loop spans 15 amino acids. Germline trimming cut 3 bases from V and 3 bases from J; bases unmatched to any gene: 7. The CDR3 nucleotides are TGTGCCTGGAGGAGACAGGGAATCGCTAATGAAAAACTGTTTTTT. It encodes CAWRRQGIANEKLFF.

The chain links TRBV2 to TRBJ1-1; weak D call: TRBD1 (5 bases). Per the germline V gene, CDR1 is SNHLY and CDR2 is FYNNEI. The CDR3 is 14 residues long. Trimming cost V 3 bases and J 5 bases, with 13 bases left between them. DNA for the CDR3: TGTGCCAGCAGTGAGGGGGGGGTTTGGACTGAAGCTTTCTTT. Its protein is CASSEGGVWTEAFF.

The chain couples TRBV7-3 to TRBJ2-5, with TRBD2 identical over 15 bases. Germline V gene lookup returns CDR1 SGHTA and CDR2 FQGTGA. V lost 1 base and J lost 2; bases outside the gene matches: 5. The CDR3 has 18 amino acids. In DNA, the CDR3 is TGTGCCAGCAGCTTAAGGCCCGGGACTAGCGGGGGGCAAGAGACCCAGTACTTC. Amino acid sequence: CASSLRPGTSGGQETQYF.

V and J are TRBV19 and TRBJ1-3; 9 bases line up with TRBD1. The V gene's germline CDR1 is LNHDA and CDR2 SQIVND (reference sequence). The CDR3 has 14 residues. Trimming removed 10 bases from V and 2 bases from J; junction bases left unmatched: 6. CDR3 loop: CATQDRGTGNTIYF. The CDR3 nucleotides read TGTGCCACCCAGGACAGGGGAACTGGAAACACCATATATTTT.

This rearrangement joins TRBV18 to TRBJ1-1; TRBD1 agrees at 8 bases. CDR1 is KGHSH, CDR2 LQKENI, per germline. This CDR3 comprises 14 residues. With 4 bases clipped from V and 4 bases from J, the junction kept 5 bases outside the gene matches. The CDR3 sequence is CASSLDRGGTEAFF. The DNA of the CDR3 is TGTGCCAGCTCACTCGACAGGGGAGGCACTGAAGCTTTCTTT.

The chain couples TRBV7-9 to TRBJ1-2; 8 positions agree with TRBD1. This CDR3 has 14 amino acids. After removal of 2 bases from V and 5 bases from J, the junction contained 4 bases not matched to a gene. Looked up from germline, CDR1 is SEHNR and CDR2 is FQNEAQ (reference sequence). CDR3 DNA: TGTGCCAGCAGCTTATTTACAGGGGGGTATGGCTACACCTTC. It is translated as CASSLFTGGYGYTF.

This chain uses TRBV19 with TRBJ1-2, with no clear D. The CDR3 is 13 amino acids. V shed 3 bases and J shed 4 bases, with 9 bases lying between them. The V gene's germline CDR1 is LNHDA and CDR2 SQIVND (reference sequence). The CDR3 sequence is CASSIGGVYGYTF. CDR3 bases: TGTGCCAGTAGTATCGGTGGAGTCTATGGCTACACCTTC. The full variable domain, with the rest looked up from reference TRBV19 and TRBJ1-2, is DGGITQSPKYLFRKEGQNVTLSCEQNLNHDAMYWYRQDPGQGLRLIYYSQIVNDFQKGDIAEGYSVSREKKESFPLTVTSAQKNPTAFYLCASSIGGVYGYTFGSGTRLTVV.

The chain carries TRBV5-1 and TRBJ1-2, with 9 bases matching TRBD1. CDR1 SGHRS and CDR2 YFSETQ come from the germline V gene. V shed 4 bases and J 8 bases; nucleotides not matched to a gene: 9. This CDR3 has 14 residues. CDR3 loop: CASSRDRATGGYTF. For the CDR3, the DNA is TGCGCCAGCAGCCGGGACAGGGCAACTGGAGGCTACACCTTC.